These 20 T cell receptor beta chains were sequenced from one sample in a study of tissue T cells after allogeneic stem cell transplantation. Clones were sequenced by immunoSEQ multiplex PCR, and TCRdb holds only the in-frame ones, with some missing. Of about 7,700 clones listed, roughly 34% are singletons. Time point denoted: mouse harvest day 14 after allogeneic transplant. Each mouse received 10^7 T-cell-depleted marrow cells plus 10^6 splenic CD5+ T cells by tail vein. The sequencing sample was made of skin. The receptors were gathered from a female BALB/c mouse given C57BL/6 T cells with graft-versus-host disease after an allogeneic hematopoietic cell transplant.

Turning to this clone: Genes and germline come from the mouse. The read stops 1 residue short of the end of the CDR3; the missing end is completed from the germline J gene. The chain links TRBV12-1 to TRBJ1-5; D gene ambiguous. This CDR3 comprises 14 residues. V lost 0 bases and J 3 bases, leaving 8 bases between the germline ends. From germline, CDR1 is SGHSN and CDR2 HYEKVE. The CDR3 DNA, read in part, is TGTGCCAGCTCTCTCGGGGTGGGCAACCAGGCTCCGCTT. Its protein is CASSLGVGNQAPL. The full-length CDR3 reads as CASSLGVGNQAPLF.

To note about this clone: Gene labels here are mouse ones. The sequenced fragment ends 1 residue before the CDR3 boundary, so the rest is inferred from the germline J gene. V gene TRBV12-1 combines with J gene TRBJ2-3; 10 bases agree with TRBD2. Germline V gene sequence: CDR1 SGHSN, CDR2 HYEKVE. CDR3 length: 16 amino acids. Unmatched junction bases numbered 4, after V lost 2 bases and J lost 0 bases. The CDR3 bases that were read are TGTGCCAGCTCTCCGGGACTGGGGTTTAGTGCAGAAACGCTGTAT. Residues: CASSPGLGFSAETLY. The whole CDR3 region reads CASSPGLGFSAETLYF.

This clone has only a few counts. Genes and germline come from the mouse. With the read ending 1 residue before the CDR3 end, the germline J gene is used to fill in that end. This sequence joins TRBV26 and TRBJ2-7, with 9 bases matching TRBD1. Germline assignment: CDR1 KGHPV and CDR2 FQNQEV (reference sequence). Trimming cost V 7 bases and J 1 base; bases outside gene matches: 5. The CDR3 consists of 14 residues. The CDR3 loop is CASIPGQGSYEQYF. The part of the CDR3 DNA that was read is TGTGCCAGCATTCCGGGACAGGGATCCTATGAACAGTAC.

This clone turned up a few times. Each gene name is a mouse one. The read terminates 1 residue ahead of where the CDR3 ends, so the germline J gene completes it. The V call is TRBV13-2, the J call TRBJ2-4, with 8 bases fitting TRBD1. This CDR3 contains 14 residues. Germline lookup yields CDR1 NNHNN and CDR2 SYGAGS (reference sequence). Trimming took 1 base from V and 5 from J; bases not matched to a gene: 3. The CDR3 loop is CASGDLRGRNTLYF. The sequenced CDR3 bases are TGTGCCAGCGGTGATCTCAGGGGGCGAAACACCTTGTAC.

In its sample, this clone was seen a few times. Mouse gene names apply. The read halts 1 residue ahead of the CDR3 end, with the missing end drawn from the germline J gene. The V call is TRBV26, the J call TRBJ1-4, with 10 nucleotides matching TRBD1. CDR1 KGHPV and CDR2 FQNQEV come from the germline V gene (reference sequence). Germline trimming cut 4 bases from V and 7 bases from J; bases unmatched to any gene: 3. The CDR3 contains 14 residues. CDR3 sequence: CASSRQGARERLFF. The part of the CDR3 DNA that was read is TGTGCCAGCAGTCGACAGGGGGCTCGCGAAAGATTATTT.

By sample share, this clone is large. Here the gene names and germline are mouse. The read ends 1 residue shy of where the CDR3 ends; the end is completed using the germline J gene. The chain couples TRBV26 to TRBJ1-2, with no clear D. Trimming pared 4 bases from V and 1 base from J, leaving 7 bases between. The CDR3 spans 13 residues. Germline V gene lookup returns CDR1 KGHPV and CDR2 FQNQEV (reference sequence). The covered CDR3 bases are TGTGCCAGCAGTCGACGGGAAAACTCCGACTACACC. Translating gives CASSRRENSDYT. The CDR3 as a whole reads CASSRRENSDYTF.

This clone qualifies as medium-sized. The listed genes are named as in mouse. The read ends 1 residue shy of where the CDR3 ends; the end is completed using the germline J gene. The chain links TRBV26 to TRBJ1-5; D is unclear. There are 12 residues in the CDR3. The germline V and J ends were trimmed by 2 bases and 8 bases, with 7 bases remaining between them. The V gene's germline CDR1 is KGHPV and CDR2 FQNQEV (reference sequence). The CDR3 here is CASSLEGKAPLF. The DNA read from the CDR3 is TGTGCCAGCAGTCTGGAGGGAAAGGCTCCGCTT.

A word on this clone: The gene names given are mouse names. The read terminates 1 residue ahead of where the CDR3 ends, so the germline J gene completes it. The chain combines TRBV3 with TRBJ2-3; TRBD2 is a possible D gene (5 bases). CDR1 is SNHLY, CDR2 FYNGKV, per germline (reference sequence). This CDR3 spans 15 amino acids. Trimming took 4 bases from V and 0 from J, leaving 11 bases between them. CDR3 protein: CASSSLVPSAETLYF. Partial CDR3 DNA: TGTGCCAGCAGCTCACTGGTCCCTAGTGCAGAAACGCTGTAT.

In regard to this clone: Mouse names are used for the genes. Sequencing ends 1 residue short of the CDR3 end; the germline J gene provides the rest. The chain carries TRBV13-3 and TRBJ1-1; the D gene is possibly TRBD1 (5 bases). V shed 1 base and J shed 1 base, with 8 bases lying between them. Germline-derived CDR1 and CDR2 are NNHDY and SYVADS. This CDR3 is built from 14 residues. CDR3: CASSDWQGNTEVFF. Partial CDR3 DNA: TGTGCCAGCAGTGATTGGCAGGGGAACACAGAAGTCTTC.

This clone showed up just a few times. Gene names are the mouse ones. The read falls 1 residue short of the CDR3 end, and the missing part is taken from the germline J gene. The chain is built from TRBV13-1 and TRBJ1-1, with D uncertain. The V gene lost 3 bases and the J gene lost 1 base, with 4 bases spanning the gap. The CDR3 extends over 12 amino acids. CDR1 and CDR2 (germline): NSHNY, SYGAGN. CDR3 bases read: TGTGCCAGCAGTGGTAGAAACACAGAAGTCTTC. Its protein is CASSGRNTEVF. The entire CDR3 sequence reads CASSGRNTEVFF.

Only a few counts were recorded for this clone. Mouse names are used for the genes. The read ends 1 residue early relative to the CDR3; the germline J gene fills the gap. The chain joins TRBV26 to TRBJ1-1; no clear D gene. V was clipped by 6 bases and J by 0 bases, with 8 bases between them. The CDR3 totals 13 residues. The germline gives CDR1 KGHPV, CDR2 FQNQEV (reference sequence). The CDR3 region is CASSPHANTEVFF. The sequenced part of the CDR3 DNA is TGTGCCAGCAGCCCTCATGCAAACACAGAAGTCTTC.

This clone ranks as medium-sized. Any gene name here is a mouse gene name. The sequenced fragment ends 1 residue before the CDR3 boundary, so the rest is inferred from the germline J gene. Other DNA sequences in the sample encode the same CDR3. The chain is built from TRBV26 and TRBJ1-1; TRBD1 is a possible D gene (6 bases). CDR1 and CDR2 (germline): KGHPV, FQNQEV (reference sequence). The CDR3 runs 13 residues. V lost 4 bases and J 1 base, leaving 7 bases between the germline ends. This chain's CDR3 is CASSPGQNTEVFF. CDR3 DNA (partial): TGTGCCAGCAGTCCGGGACAAAACACAGAAGTCTTC.

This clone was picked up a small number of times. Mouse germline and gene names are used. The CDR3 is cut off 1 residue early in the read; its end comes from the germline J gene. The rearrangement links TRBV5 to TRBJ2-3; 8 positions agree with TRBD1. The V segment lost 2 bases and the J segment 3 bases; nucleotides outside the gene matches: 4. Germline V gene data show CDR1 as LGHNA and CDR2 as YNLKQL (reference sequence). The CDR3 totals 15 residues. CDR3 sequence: CASSQRQGRAETLYF. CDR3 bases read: TGTGCCAGCAGCCAAAGACAGGGGAGAGCAGAAACGCTGTAT.

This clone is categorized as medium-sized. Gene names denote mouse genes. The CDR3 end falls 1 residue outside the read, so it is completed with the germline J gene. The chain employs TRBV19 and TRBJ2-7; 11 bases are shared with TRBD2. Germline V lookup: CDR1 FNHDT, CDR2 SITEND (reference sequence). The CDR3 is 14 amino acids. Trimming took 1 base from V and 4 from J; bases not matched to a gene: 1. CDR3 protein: CASSIRDWGYEQYF. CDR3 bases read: TGTGCCAGCAGTATACGGGACTGGGGGTATGAACAGTAC.

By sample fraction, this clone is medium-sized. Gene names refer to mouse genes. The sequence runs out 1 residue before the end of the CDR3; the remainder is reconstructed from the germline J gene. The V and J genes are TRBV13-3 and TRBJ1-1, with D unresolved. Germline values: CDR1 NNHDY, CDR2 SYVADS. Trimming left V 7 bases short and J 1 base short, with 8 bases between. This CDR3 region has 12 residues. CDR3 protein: CASRRQNTEVFF. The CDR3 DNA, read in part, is TGTGCCAGCCGACGACAAAACACAGAAGTCTTC.

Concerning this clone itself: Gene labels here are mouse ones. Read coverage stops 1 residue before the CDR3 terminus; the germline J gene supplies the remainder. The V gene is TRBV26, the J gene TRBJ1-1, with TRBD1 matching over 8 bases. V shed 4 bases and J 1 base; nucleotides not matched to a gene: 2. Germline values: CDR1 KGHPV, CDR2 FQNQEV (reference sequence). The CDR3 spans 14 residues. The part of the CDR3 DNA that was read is TGTGCCAGCAGTCAACAGGGGGGAAACACAGAAGTCTTC. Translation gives CASSQQGGNTEVF. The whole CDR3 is CASSQQGGNTEVFF.

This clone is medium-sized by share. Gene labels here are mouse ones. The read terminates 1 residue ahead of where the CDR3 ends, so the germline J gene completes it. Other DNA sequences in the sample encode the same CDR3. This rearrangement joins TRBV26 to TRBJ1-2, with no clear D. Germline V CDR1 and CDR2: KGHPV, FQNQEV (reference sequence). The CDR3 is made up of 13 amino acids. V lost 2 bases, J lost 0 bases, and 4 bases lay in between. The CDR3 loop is CASSLTTNSDYTF. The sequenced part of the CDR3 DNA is TGTGCCAGCAGTCTGACAACAAACTCCGACTACACC.

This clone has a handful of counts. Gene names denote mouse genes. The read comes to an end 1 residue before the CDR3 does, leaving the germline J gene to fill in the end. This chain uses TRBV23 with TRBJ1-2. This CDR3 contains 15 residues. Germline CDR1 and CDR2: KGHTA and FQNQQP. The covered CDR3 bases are TGCTCCAGCAGTCAATCGAGGGCAGCAAACTCCGACTACACC. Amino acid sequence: CSSSQSRAANSDYT. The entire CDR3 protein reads CSSSQSRAANSDYTF.

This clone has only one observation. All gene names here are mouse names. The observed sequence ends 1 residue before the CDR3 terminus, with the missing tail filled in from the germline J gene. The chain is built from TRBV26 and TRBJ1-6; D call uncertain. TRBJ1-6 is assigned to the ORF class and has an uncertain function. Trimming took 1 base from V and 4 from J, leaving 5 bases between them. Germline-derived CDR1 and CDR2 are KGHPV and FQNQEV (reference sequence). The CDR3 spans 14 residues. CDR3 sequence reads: CASSLFGYNSPLYF. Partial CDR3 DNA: TGTGCCAGCAGTCTGTTTGGGTATAATTCGCCCCTCTAC.

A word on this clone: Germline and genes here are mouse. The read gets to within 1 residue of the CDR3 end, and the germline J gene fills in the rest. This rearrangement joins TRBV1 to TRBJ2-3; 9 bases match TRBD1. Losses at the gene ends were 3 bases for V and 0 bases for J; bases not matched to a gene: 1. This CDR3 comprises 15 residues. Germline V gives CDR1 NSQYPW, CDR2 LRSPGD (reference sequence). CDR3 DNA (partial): TGCACCTGCAGTGCCGACAGGGGGAGTGCAGAAACGCTGTAT. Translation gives CTCSADRGSAETLY. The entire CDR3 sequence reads CTCSADRGSAETLYF.